The clone carrying this TCR beta chain was seen a handful of times. The target antigen is unknown. The CDR3 extends over 16 amino acids. Trimming removed 6 bases at V and 12 bases at J, with 27 bases between. Germline lookup yields CDR1 MNHEY and CDR2 SVGEGT. The authors made TCR cDNA by 5'RACE template switching, adding a universal primer site and UMIs. TCRdb re-derived calls from the 5' RACE reads in MiXCR, one entry per CDR3 protein. The sample contains 450,000 to 550,000 distinct CDR3 sequences, roughly a fifth of which appear only once. This entry is derived from a study of T cells after yellow fever vaccination. Study background: When fractions had low cell numbers, they were prepared with SMART-Seq v4 Ultra Low Input. Overall study findings and caveats: Clones from primary vaccination mostly reappeared after the booster (less than 98% CD4, about 85% CD8).

The clonotype originates from a man younger than 35 who received the YFV17D yellow fever vaccine. The chain joins TRBV6-2 or TRBV6-3 to TRBJ2-1; either TRBD1 or TRBD2 may fit D (5 bases each). The sequenced sample was PBMCs, obtained 20 to 25 days after the first yellow fever vaccination. In nucleotides, the CDR3 is TGTGCCAGCAGCAATTCCGGGGCAGCCACCTCCCCGGGGCAGTTCTTC. This codes for CASSNSGAATSPGQFF.